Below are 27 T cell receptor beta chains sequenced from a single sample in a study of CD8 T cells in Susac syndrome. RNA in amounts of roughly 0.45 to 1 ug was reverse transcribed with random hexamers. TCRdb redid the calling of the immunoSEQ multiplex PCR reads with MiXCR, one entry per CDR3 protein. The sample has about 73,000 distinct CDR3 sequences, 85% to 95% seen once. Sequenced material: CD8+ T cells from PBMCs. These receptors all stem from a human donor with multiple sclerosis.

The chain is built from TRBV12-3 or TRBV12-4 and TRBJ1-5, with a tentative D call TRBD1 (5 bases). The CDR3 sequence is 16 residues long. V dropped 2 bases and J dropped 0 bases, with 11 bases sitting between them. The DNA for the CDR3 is TGTGCCAGCAGTTTATCGTCAGGGAATAGCAATCAGCCCCAGCATTTT. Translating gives CASSLSSGNSNQPQHF.

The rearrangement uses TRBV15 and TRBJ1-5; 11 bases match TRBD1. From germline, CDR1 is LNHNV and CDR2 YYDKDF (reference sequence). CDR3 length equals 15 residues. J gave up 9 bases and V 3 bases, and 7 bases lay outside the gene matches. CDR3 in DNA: TGTGCCACCAGCAGCCGGGACAGGGGGAGGTCGCCCCAGCATTTT. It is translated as CATSSRDRGRSPQHF. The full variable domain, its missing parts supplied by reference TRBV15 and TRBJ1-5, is DAMVIQNPRYQVTQFGKPVTLSCSQTLNHNVMYWYQQKSSQAPKLLFHYYDKDFNNEADTPDNFQSRRPNTSFCFLDIRSPGLGDTAMYLCATSSRDRGRSPQHFGDGTRLSIL.

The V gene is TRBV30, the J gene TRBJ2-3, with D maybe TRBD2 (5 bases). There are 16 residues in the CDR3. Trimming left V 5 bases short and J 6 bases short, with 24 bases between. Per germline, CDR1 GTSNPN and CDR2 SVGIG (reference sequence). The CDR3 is CAWAPMRGRPADTQYF. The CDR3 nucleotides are TGTGCCTGGGCACCGATGAGAGGGCGACCGGCGGATACGCAGTATTTT. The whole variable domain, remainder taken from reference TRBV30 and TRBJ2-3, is SQTIHQWPATLVQPVGSPLSLECTVEGTSNPNLYWYRQAAGRGLQLLFYSVGIGQISSEVPQNLSASRPQDRQFILSSKKLLLSDSGFYLCAWAPMRGRPADTQYFGPGTRLTVL.

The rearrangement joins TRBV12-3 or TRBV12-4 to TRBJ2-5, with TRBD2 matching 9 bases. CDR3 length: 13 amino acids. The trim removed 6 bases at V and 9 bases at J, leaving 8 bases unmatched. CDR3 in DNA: TGTGCCAGCAGCTGGGGACTAGCCGCCGCCCAGTACTTC. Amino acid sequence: CASSWGLAAAQYF.

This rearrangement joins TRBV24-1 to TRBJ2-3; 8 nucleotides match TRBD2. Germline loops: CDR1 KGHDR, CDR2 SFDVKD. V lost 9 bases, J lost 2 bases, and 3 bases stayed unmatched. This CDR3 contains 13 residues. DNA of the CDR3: TGTGCCACCTCGGGGGGGAACACAGATACGCAGTATTTT. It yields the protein CATSGGNTDTQYF.

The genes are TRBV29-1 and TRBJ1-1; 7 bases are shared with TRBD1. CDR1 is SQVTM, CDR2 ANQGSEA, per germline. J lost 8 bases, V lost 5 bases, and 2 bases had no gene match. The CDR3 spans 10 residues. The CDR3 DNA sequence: TGCAGCGTTTTGGGACAGGAAGCTTTCTTT. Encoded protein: CSVLGQEAFF.

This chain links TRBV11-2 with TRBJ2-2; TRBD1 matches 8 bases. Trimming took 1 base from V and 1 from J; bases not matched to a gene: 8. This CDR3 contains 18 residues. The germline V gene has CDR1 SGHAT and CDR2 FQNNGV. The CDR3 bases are TGTGCCAGCAGCTTAGTTCCCGGACAGGGAAGGAACACCGGGGAGCTGTTTTTT. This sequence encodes CASSLVPGQGRNTGELFF.

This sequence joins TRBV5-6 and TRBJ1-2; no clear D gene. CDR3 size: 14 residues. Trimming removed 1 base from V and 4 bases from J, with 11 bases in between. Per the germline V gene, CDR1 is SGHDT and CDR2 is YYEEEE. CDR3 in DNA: TGTGCCAGCAGCTTGCTCCGGGAGTTCTATGGCTACACCTTC. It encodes CASSLLREFYGYTF.

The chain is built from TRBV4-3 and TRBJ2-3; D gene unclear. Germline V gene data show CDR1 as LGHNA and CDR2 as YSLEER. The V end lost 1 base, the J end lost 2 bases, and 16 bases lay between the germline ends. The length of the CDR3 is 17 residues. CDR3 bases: TGCGCCAGCAGCCAAGGGATCGGGCAGAAGACCACAGATACGCAGTATTTT. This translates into CASSQGIGQKTTDTQYF.

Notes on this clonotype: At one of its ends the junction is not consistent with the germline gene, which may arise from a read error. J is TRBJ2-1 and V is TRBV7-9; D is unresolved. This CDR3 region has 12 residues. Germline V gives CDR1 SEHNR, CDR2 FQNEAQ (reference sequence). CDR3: CASSSIYNDQFF. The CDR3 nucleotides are TGTGCCAGCAGCTCCATCTACAATGATCAGTTCTTC.

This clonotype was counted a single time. Written as DNA, the CDR3 is TGCAGCGTTGAACTAGCGGGGGTGGCCGGGGAGCTGTTTTTT. Translated, it gives CSVELAGVAGELFF. The rearrangement joins TRBV29-1 to TRBJ2-2; 10 bases line up with TRBD2. V was pared by 2 bases and J by 6 bases, with 3 bases of the junction left unmatched. CDR3 length equals 14 residues. Germline V gives CDR1 SQVTM, CDR2 ANQGSEA.

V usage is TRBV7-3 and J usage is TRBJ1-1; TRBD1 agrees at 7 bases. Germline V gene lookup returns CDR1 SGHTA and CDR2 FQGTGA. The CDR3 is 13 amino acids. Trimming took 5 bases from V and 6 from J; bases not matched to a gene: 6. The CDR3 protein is CASSPTGWAEAFF. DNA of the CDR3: TGTGCCAGCAGCCCGACAGGGTGGGCTGAAGCTTTCTTT. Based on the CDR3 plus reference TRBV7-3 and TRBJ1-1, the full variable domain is GAGVSQTPSNKVTEKGKYVELRCDPISGHTALYWYRQSLGQGPEFLIYFQGTGAADDSGLPNDRFFAVRPEGSVSTLKIQRTERGDSAVYLCASSPTGWAEAFFGQGTRLTVV.

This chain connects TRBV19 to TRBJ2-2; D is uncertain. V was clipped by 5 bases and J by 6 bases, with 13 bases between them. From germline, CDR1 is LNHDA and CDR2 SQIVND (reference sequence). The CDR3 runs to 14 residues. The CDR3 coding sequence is TGTGCCAGTAGTCCTAAGGATAGGGCCGGGGAGCTGTTTTTT. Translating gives CASSPKDRAGELFF.

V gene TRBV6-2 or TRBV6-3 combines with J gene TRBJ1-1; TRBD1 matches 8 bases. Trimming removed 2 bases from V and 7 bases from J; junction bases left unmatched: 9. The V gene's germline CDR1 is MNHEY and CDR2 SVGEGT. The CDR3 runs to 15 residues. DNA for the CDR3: TGTGCCAGCAGTTACCCCAGGGGGCGCGGGGTTGAAGCTTTCTTT. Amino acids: CASSYPRGRGVEAFF.

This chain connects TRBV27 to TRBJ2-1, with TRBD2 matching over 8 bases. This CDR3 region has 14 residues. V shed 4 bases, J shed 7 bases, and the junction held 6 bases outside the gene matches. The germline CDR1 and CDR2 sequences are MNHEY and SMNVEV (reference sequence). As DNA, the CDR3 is TGTGCCAGCAGTTGGAATAGCGGGACGAATGAGCAGTTCTTC. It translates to CASSWNSGTNEQFF.

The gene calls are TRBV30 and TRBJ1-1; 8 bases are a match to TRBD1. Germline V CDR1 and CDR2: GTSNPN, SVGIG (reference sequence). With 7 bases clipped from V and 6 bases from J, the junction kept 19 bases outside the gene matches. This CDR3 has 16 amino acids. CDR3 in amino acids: CAFRTGLKGRWSEAFF. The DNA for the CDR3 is TGTGCCTTTAGGACAGGGCTAAAAGGACGATGGTCTGAAGCTTTCTTT. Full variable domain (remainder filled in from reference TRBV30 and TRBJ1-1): SQTIHQWPATLVQPVGSPLSLECTVEGTSNPNLYWYRQAAGRGLQLLFYSVGIGQISSEVPQNLSASRPQDRQFILSSKKLLLSDSGFYLCAFRTGLKGRWSEAFFGQGTRLTVV.

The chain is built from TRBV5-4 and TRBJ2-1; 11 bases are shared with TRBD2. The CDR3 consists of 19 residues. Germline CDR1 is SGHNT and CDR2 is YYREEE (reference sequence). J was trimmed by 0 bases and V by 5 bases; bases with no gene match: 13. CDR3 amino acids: CASRQLAGGTPSSYNEQFF. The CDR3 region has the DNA TGTGCCAGCAGGCAGCTAGCGGGAGGCACTCCTAGCTCCTACAATGAGCAGTTCTTC.

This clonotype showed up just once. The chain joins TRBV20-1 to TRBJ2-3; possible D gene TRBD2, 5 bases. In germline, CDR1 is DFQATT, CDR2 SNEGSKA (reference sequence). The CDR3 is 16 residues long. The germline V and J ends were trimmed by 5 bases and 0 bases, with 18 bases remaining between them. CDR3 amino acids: CSASHEGGPSTDTQYF. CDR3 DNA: TGCAGTGCTTCCCACGAGGGCGGGCCTAGCACAGATACGCAGTATTTT.

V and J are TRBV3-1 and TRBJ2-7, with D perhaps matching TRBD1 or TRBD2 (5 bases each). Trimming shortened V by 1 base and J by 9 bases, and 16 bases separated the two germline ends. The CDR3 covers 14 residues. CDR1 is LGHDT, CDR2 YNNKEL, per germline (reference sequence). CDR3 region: CASSQVQLMRGQYF. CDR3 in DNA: TGTGCCAGCAGCCAAGTCCAGCTGATGAGGGGGCAGTACTTC.

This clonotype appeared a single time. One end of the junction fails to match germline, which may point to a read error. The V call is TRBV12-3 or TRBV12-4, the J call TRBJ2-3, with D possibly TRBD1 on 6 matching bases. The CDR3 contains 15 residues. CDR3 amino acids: CASSLAGDKADTQYF. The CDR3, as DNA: TGTGCCAGCAGTCTAGCAGGGGACAAAGCAGATACGCAGTATTTT.

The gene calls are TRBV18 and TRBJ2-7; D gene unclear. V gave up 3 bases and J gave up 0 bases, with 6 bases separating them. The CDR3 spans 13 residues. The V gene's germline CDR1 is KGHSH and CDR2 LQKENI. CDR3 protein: CASSPSSSYEQYF. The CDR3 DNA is TGTGCCAGCTCACCCTCCAGCTCCTACGAGCAGTACTTC.

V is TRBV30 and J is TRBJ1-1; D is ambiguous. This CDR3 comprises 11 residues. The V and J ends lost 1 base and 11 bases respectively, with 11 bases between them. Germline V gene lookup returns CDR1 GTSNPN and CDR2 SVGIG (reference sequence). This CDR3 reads CAWSGLKVAFF. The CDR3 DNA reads TGTGCCTGGAGTGGTCTAAAGGTGGCTTTCTTT.

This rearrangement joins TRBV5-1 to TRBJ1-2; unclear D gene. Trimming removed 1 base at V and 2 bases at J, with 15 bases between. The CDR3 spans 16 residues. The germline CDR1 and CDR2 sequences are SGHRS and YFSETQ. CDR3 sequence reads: CASSLTFENPNYGYTF. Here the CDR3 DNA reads TGCGCCAGCAGCTTGACTTTCGAGAACCCAAACTATGGCTACACCTTC.

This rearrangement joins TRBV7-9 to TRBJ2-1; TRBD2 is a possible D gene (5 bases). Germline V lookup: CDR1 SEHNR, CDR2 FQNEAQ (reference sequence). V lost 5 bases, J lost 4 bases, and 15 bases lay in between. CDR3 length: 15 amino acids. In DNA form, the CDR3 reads TGTGCCAGCAGCCATCCTAGCTCACTATACAATGAGCAGTTCTTC. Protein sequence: CASSHPSSLYNEQFF.

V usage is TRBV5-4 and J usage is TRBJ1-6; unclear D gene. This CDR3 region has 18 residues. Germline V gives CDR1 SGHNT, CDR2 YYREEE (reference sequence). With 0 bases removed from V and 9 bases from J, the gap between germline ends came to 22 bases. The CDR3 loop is CASSLGAEGFLQLSPLHF. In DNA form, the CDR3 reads TGTGCCAGCAGCTTGGGGGCCGAGGGTTTCCTGCAACTTTCACCCCTCCACTTT.

CDR3 residues: CSAIGTESTDTQYF. The CDR3 DNA is TGCAGTGCCATCGGGACAGAAAGCACAGATACGCAGTATTTT. The J gene is TRBJ2-3, the V gene TRBV20-1; 7 nucleotides agree with TRBD1. The germline V gene has CDR1 DFQATT and CDR2 SNEGSKA (reference sequence). The length of the CDR3 is 14 residues. Trimming at V came to 6 bases and at J to 0 bases, leaving 6 bases not matched to a gene.

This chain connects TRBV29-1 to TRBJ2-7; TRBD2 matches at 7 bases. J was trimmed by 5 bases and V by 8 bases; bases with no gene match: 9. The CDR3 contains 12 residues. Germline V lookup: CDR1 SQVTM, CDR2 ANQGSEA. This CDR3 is CSSRGIKDEQYF. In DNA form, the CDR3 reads TGCAGCTCGCGGGGGATCAAGGACGAGCAGTACTTC.